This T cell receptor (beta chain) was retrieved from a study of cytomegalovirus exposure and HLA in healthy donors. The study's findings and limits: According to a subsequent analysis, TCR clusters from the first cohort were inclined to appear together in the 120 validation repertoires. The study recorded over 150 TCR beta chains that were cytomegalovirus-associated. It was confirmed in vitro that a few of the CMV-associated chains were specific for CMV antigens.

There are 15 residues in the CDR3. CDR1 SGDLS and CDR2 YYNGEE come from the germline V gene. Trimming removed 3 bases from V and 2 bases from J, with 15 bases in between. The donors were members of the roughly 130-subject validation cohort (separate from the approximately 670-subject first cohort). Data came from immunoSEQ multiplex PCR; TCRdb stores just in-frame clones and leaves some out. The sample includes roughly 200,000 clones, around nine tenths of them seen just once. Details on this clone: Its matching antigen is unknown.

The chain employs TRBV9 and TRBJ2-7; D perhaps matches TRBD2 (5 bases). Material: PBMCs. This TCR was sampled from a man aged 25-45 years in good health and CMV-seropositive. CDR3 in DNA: TGTGCCAGCAGCGCTGCTAGCAACCCAACCTACGAGCAGTACTTC. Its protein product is CASSAASNPTYEQYF.